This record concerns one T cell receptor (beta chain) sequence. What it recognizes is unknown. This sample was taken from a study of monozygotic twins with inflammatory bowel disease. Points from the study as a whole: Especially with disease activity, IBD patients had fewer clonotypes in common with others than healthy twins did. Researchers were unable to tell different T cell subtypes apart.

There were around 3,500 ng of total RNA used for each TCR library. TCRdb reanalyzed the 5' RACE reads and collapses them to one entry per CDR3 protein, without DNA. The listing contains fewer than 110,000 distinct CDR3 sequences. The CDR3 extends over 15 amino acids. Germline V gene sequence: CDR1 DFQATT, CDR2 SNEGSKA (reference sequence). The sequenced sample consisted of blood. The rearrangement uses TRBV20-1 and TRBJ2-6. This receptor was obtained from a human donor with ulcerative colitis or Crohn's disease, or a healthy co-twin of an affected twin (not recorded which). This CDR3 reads CSAAPPISGANVLTF.